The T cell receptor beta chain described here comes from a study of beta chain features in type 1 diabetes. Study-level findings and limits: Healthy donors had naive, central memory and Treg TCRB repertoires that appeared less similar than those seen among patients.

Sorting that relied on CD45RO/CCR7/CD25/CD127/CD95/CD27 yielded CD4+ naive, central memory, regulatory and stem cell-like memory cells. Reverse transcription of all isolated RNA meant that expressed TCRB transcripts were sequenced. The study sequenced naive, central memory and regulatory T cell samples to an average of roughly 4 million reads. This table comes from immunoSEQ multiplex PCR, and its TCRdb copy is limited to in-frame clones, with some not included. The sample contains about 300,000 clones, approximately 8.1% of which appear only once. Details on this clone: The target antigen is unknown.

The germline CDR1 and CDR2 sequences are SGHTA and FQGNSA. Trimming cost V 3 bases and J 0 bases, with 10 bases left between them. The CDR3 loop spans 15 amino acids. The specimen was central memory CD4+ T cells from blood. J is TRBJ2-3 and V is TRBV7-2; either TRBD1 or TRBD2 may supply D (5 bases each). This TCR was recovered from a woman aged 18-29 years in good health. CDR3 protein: CASSFGAPSTDTQYF. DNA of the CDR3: TGTGCCAGCAGCTTCGGGGCGCCTAGCACAGATACGCAGTATTTT.